The entry that follows covers one T cell receptor beta chain sequence. As yet, its antigen is unknown. This specimen belongs to a study of shared clonotypes between healthy human individuals. Study conclusions and caveats: Researchers sampled only blood; tissue repertoires likely differ.

Profiled with immunoSEQ multiplex PCR; TCRdb holds only in-frame clones, not every one. In the table there are about 1.4 million clones, roughly 95% of which are singletons. The CDR3 totals 13 residues. With 6 bases removed from V and 0 bases from J, the gap between germline ends came to 9 bases. Germline V gene lookup returns CDR1 LNHDA and CDR2 SQIVND (reference sequence). The rearrangement uses TRBV19 and TRBJ2-7; maybe TRBD2 (6 bases). The receptor comes from a man aged 30 to 39 in good health. Sequenced: naive CD4+ T cells sorted from blood. Subset indicated: CD45RA+ positively selected. The CDR3 DNA reads TGTGCCAGTAGGGGAGGTGCCTCCTACGAGCAGTACTTC. Protein sequence: CASRGGASYEQYF.